This TCR beta chain was recovered during a study of T cell responses to AZD1222 COVID-19 vaccine. Sequenced by immunoSEQ multiplex PCR; TCRdb stores in-frame clones only, minus some. This table holds over 85,000 clones, about 81% found once. The CDR3 consists of 14 residues. V shed 4 bases and J 2 bases; nucleotides not matched to a gene: 6. Germline V gives CDR1 SQVTM, CDR2 ANQGSEA. The chain combines TRBV29-1 with TRBJ2-5; 8 bases match TRBD1. The sample was peripheral blood, taken on day 0 of AZD1222 vaccination. The receptor was isolated from an adult in good health. The DNA of the CDR3 is TGCAGCGTTGCTTACAGGGGGACTCAAGAGACCCAGTACTTC. Amino acid sequence: CSVAYRGTQETQYF. The full variable domain, its missing parts supplied by reference TRBV29-1 and TRBJ2-5, is SAVISQKPSRDICQRGTSLTIQCQVDSQVTMMFWYRQQPGQSLTLIATANQGSEATYESGFVIDKFPISRPNLTFSTLTVSNMSPEDSSIYLCSVAYRGTQETQYFGPGTRLLVL.